This T cell receptor (beta chain) was captured in a study of blood T cell repertoires in COVID-19. Study-level information: Samples taken during acute and convalescent COVID-19 were collected in the United States, Italy and Spain. Sample material is recorded as cDNA or gDNA derived from T cells, B-cell-depleted T cells, or PBMCs.

As processed by the authors: Amplification from reference gene primers served as the basis for estimated nucleated cell counts. Measured with immunoSEQ multiplex PCR; TCRdb has only the in-frame clones, and not every one. V and J calls and clone size are those listed in that table; D and trimming were worked out from the DNA. The table includes about 320,000 clones, 85% detected once. The ends were cut back, 4 bases at V and 0 bases at J, with 4 bases in the middle. This CDR3 contains 13 residues. Germline values: CDR1 SNHLY, CDR2 FYNNEI. The TCR originated in a human donor in a cohort sampled during active COVID-19. The sequenced material came from peripheral blood. This chain joins TRBV2 and TRBJ1-5; D remains ambiguous. CDR3 protein: CASSADSNQPQHF. The CDR3 DNA reads as TGTGCCAGCAGTGCAGATAGCAATCAGCCCCAGCATTTT.